Listed below are T cell receptor beta chains from one sample, sequenced in a study of T cells in Graves' hyperthyroidism and ophthalmopathy. TCRdb recomputed calls from the multiplex PCR reads with MiXCR, one row per CDR3 protein. The sample yields roughly 170,000 distinct CDR3 sequences, about a sixth seen once. The sample comprised blood. Receptors were obtained from a woman aged 45-59 years with Graves' hyperthyroidism. Both conserved end residues are part of each CDR3. The D gene is left open where the match is weak. Expanded clones get a size class; other rows say once, few or many, or leave the size out.

V	D	size	J	DNA	CDR3
TRBV5-1	TRBD1	.	TRBJ1-2	TGCGCCAGCAGCTTGGGGACAGGCTCTGGTGGCTACACCTTC	CASSLGTGSGGYTF
TRBV7-3	.	many	TRBJ1-1	TGTGCCAGCAGCTTACTCCACAGGGTGAACACTGAAGCTTTCTTT	CASSLLHRVNTEAFF
TRBV5-6	TRBD1	.	TRBJ2-7	TGTGCCAGCAGCTTAGACGGGACAGTCTACGAGCAGTACTTC	CASSLDGTVYEQYF
TRBV7-9	.	few	TRBJ1-3	TGTGCCAGCAGCTTAGGTCGGGGGGCCGGAAACACCATATATTTT	CASSLGRGAGNTIYF
TRBV11-2	.	many	TRBJ2-3	TGTGCCAGCAGCTTCCTACAGGGAAGGGGGACAGATACGCAGTATTTT	CASSFLQGRGTDTQYF
TRBV5-1	TRBD1	many	TRBJ2-4	TGCGCCAGCAGCTCAGGATGGACAGGAATTAGGAACATTCAGTACTTC	CASSSGWTGIRNIQYF
TRBV3-1	TRBD2	many	TRBJ2-1	TGTGCCAGCGGGACTAGCAGGGTAAATGAGCAGTTCTTC	CASGTSRVNEQFF
TRBV3-1	.	many	TRBJ2-3	TGTGCCAGCAGCAGCTCGGGACGAGATACGCAGTATTTT	CASSSSGRDTQYF
TRBV6-1	TRBD1	many	TRBJ1-2	TGTGCCAGCATGGGACAGGGGGCTAACTATGGCTACACCTTC	CASMGQGANYGYTF
TRBV5-6	.	many	TRBJ1-1	TGTGCCAGCAGCTTGTCCCCTACCAACACTGAAGCTTTCTTT	CASSLSPTNTEAFF
TRBV7-9	TRBD1	many	TRBJ2-4	TGTGCCAGCAGCTCCGGGACAGGAGGCAACATTCAGTACTTC	CASSSGTGGNIQYF
TRBV5-6	.	many	TRBJ2-7	TGTGCCAGCAGCCCGGGCCGACTAGCCTACGAGCAGTACTTC	CASSPGRLAYEQYF
TRBV9	.	many	TRBJ2-5	TGTGCCAGCAGCGACCCGGGGGGCCACCGGGGAGAGACCCAGTACTTC	CASSDPGGHRGETQYF
TRBV2	.	.	TRBJ2-1	TGTGCCAGCAGTGCGGTTGGGACCTCGGAGCAGTTCTTC	CASSAVGTSEQFF
TRBV12-3/TRBV12-4	.	.	TRBJ2-3	TGTGCCAGCAGCCCAGCAAACACAGATACGCAGTATTTT	CASSPANTDTQYF
TRBV7-9	.	many	TRBJ2-6	TGTGCCAGCAGCTTAGGAGCCAACGTCCTGACTTTC	CASSLGANVLTF
TRBV20-1	.	.	TRBJ2-6	TGCAGTGCCGAGGGGGTTTCCTCTGGGGCCAACGTCCTGACTTTC	CSAEGVSSGANVLTF
TRBV20-1	.	many	TRBJ1-5	TGCAGTGCTAGAGCAGGGGCGAGCAATCAGCCCCAGCATTTT	CSARAGASNQPQHF
TRBV4-1	.	.	TRBJ2-1	TGCGCCAGCAGCCAAGACGCTGGGACCGCCGCCTACAATGAGCAGTTCTTC	CASSQDAGTAAYNEQFF
TRBV4-1	.	.	TRBJ1-4	TGCGCCAGCAGCCGCGGCACTCAAAGCGGAGCTGGAAATGAAAAACTGTTTTTT	CASSRGTQSGAGNEKLFF
TRBV7-2	TRBD1	many	TRBJ2-3	TGTGCCAGCAGCTTCCGGGACAGGGGCACAGATACGCAGTATTTT	CASSFRDRGTDTQYF
TRBV9	.	few	TRBJ1-4	TGTGCCAGCAGCGTAGCCACTGCAACTAATGAAAAACTGTTTTTT	CASSVATATNEKLFF
TRBV15	.	many	TRBJ2-5	TGTGCCACCAGCAGAGATCCAGGTGATGAGACCCAGTACTTC	CATSRDPGDETQYF